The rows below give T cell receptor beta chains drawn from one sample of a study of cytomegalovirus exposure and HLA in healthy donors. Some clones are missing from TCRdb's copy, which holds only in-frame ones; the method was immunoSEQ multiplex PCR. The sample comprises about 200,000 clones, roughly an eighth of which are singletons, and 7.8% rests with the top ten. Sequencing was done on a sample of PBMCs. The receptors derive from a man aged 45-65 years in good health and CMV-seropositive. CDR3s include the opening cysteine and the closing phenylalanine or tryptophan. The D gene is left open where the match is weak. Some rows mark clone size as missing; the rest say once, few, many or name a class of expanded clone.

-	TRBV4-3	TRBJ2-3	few	CASSQDRAGASTDTQYF	TGCGCCAGCAGCCAAGATCGGGCGGGGGCCAGCACAGATACGCAGTATTTT
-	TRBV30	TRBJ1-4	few	CAWSHRADTNEKLFF	TGTGCCTGGAGCCACCGCGCTGATACTAATGAAAAACTGTTTTTT
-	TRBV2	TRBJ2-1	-	CASAHGGFGSDEQFF	TGTGCCAGCGCCCACGGGGGTTTTGGATCGGATGAGCAGTTCTTC
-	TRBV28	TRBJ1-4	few	CASSLSLQGSNEKLFF	TGTGCCAGCAGTTTATCCTTACAGGGATCTAATGAAAAACTGTTTTTT
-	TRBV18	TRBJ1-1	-	CASSPGLFVTEAFF	TGTGCCAGCTCACCGGGGCTCTTTGTAACTGAAGCTTTCTTT
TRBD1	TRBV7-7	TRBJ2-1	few	CASSLDDRDYNEQFF	TGTGCTAGCAGCTTGGACGACAGGGATTACAATGAGCAGTTCTTC
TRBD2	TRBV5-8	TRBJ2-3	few	CASSTPGTSGETDTQYF	TGTGCCAGCTCGACCCCTGGGACTAGCGGGGAGACAGATACGCAGTATTTT
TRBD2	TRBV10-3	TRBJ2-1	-	CAITGGLYNEQFF	TGTGCCATCACGGGGGGTCTGTACAATGAGCAGTTCTTC
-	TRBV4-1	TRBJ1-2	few	CASSPQPGTKYYGYTF	TGCGCCAGCAGCCCTCAACCCGGGACAAAATATTACGGCTACACCTTC
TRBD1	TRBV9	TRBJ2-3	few	CASSARGTGEDTQYF	TGTGCCAGCAGCGCCAGAGGGACAGGGGAGGATACGCAGTATTTT
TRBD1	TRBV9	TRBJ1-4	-	CASSLWTGTNEKLFF	TGTGCCAGCAGCTTATGGACAGGGACAAATGAAAAACTGTTTTTT
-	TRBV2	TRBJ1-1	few	CASRSRVGNTEAFF	TGTGCCAGCAGGTCCAGGGTTGGGAACACTGAAGCTTTCTTT
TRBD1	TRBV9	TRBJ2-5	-	CASSVDRGSQETQYF	TGTGCCAGCAGCGTAGACAGGGGGTCCCAAGAGACCCAGTACTTC